This record concerns one TCR beta chain sequence. Its antigen is unknown. Generated by immunoSEQ multiplex PCR, the TCRdb table keeps only in-frame clones and is missing some. The sample yields around 10,000 clones, 90% to 95% seen once. The sample originates from a study of graft-versus-host responses after intestinal transplantation. About the study: Anti-thymocyte globulin served as induction for all recipients, who then took tacrolimus and steroids for about 3 years. Study-wide points: Early HvG declines after transplant were associated with peak circulating GvH clone levels. GvH clones turned up in recipient marrow; some had shown up first in ileum or blood. The study found high graft-versus-host to host-versus-graft clonal ratios in allografts of patients with graft-donor T cell macrochimerism.

Germline V gene data show CDR1 as SGHTS and CDR2 as YDEGEE. The CDR3 has 13 residues. The V end lost 4 bases, the J end lost 4 bases, and 12 bases lay between the germline ends. The rearrangement joins TRBV5-8 to TRBJ2-7, with D perhaps assigned TRBD1 or TRBD2 (6 bases each). The clonotype comes from a human patient who received an intestinal transplant, so some T cells may come from the graft donor. The sequences come from PBMCs, collected approximately 68 days after transplant. CDR3 sequence (DNA): TGTGCCAGCAGCAGCGGGCAGGGGTACGAGCAGTACTTC. Residues: CASSSGQGYEQYF.